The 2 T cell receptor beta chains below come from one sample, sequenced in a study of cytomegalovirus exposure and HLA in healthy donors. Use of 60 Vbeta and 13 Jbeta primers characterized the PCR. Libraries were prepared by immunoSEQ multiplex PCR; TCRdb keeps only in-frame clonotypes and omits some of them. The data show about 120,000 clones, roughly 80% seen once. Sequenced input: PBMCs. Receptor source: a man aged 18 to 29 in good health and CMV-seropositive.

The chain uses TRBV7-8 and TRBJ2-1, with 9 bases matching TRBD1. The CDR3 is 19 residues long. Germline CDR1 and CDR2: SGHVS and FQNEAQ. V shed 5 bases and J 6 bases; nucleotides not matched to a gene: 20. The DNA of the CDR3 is TGTGCCAGCAGCCCTTCTGGGACAGGGTATACCGGGAGGTTCAATGAGCAGTTCTTC. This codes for CASSPSGTGYTGRFNEQFF.

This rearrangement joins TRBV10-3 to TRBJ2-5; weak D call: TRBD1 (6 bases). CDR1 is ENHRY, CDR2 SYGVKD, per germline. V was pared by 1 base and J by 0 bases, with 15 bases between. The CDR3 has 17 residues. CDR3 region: CAISELGDNQYQETQYF. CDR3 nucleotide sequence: TGTGCCATCAGTGAGTTGGGGGACAACCAGTACCAAGAGACCCAGTACTTC.